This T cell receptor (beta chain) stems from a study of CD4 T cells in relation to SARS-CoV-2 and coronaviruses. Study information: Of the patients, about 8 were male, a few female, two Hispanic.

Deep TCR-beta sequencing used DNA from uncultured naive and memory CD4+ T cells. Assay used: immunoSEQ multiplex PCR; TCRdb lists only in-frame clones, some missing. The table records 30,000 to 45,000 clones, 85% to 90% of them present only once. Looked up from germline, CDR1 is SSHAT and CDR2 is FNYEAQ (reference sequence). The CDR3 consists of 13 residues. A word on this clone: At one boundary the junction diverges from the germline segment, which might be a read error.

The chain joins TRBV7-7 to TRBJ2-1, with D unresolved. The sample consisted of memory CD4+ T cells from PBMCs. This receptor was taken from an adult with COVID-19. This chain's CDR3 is CASSLGWDNEQFF. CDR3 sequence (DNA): TGTGCTAGCAGCTTAGGGTGGGACAATGAGCAGTTCTTC.